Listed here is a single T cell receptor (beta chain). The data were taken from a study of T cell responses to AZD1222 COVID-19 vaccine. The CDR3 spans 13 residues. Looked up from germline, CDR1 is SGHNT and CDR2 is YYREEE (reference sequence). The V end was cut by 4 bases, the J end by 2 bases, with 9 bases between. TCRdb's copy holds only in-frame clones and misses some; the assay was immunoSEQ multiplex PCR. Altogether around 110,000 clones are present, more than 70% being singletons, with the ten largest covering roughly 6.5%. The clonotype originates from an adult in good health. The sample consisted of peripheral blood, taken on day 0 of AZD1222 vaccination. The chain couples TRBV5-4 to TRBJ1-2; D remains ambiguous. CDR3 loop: CASSQSGNYGYTF. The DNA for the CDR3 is TGTGCCAGCAGCCAGTCGGGGAACTATGGCTACACCTTC.